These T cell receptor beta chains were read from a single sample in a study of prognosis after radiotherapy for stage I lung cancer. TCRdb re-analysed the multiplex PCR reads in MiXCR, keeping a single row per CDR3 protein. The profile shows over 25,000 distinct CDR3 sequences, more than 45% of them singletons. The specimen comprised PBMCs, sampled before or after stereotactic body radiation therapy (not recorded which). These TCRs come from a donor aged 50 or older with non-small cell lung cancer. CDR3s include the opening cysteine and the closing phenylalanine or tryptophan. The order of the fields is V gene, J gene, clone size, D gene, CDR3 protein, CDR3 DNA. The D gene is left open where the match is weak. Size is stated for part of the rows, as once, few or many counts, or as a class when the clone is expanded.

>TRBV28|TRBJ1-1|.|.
CASSLPDSAVKAFF
TGTGCCAGCAGTTTACCCGACAGTGCTGTGAAGGCTTTCTTT
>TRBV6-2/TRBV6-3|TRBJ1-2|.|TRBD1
CASSYGTANYGYTF
TGTGCCAGCAGTTATGGGACAGCTAACTATGGCTACACCTTC
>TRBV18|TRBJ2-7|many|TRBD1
CASSPGTGSEQYF
TGTGCCAGCTCACCAGGGACAGGGTCCGAGCAGTACTTC
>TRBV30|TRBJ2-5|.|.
CAWSVASQETQYF
TGTGCCTGGAGTGTAGCAAGCCAAGAGACCCAGTACTTC
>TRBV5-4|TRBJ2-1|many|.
CASSPPGGGALLGEQFF
TGTGCCAGCAGCCCCCCCGGAGGGGGAGCCTTACTCGGTGAGCAGTTCTTC
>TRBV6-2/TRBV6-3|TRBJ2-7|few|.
CASTLLGTKYEQYF
TGTGCCAGCACTCTTTTGGGTACTAAGTACGAGCAGTACTTC
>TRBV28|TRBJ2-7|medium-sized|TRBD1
CASSLAGTGGYEQYF
TGTGCCAGCAGTTTAGCGGGGACAGGAGGTTACGAGCAGTACTTC
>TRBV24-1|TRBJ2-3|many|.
CATSDLNSDDHHVDTQYF
TGTGCCACCAGTGATTTGAATTCGGATGACCACCACGTTGATACGCAGTATTTT
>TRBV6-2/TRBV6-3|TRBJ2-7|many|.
CASSFSPSASKGTYSYEQYF
TGTGCCAGCAGTTTTTCCCCCTCTGCGTCGAAGGGAACTTACTCCTACGAGCAGTACTTC
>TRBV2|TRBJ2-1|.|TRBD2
CASRRTSGVAVDEQFF
TGTGCCAGCAGACGGACTAGCGGGGTGGCCGTGGACGAGCAGTTCTTC
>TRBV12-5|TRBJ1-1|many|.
CASEANTEAFF
TGTGCTAGTGAGGCGAACACTGAAGCTTTCTTT
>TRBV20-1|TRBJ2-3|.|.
CSARLGGTDTQYF
TGCAGTGCTAGATTGGGGGGCACAGATACGCAGTATTTT
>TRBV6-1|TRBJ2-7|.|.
CASNLRRTGLYEQYF
TGTGCCAGCAACTTACGAAGGACGGGACTCTACGAGCAGTACTTC
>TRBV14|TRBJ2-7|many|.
CASSQADRPYEQYF
TGTGCCAGCAGCCAAGCCGACAGACCCTACGAGCAGTACTTC
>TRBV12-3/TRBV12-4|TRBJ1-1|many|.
CARSFRREGNTEAFF
TGTGCCCGCAGTTTTAGGAGGGAGGGGAACACTGAAGCTTTCTTT
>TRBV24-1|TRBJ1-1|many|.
CATKREVDTEAFF
TGTGCCACCAAGAGAGAAGTGGACACTGAAGCTTTCTTT
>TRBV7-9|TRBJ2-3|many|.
CASSLEGDGDTQYF
TGTGCCAGCAGCTTAGAGGGGGATGGGGATACGCAGTATTTT
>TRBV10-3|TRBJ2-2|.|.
CAIRGASNTGELFF
TGTGCCATCAGGGGGGCCTCGAACACCGGGGAGCTGTTTTTT
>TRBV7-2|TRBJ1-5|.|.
CASSWTVGLYHPQHF
TGTGCCAGCAGCTGGACAGTGGGCCTGTATCATCCCCAGCATTTT
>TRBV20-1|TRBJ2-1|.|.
CSASSRLVYNEQFF
TGCAGTGCTAGTTCGCGGTTGGTATACAATGAGCAGTTCTTC
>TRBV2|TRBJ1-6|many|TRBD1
CASKIRDRYNSPLHF
TGTGCCAGCAAGATAAGGGACAGATATAATTCACCCCTCCACTTT
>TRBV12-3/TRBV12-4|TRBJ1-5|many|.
CASSADSREAQHF
TGTGCCAGCAGCGCAGACAGTCGGGAGGCCCAGCATTTT
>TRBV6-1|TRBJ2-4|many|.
CASSEAVGNYVHIQYF
TGTGCCAGCAGTGAAGCGGTTGGGAACTATGTGCACATTCAGTACTTC
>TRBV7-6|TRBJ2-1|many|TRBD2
CASSPRGGRVVNEQFF
TGTGCCAGCAGCCCTCGGGGCGGGAGGGTGGTCAATGAGCAGTTCTTC
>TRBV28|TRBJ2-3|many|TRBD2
CASSFFLAATDTQYF
TGTGCCAGCAGTTTCTTTCTAGCGGCCACAGATACGCAGTATTTT
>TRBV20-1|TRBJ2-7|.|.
CSASRPSSYEKYF
TGCAGTGCATCAAGACCGAGCTCCTACGAGAAGTACTTC
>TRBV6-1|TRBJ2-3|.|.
CASTLDGDTQYF
TGTGCCAGCACTTTAGACGGAGATACGCAGTATTTT